The entry below describes one T cell receptor beta chain. Under the authors' procedure: By means of reference gene primer amplification, nucleated cell counts were estimated. The data were produced by immunoSEQ multiplex PCR, yet TCRdb's version contains in-frame clones alone and is incomplete. V, J and clone size reflect that table, while D and trimming were determined from the DNA. The data contain 200,000 or so clones, approximately 82% of them singletons. This record belongs to a study of blood T cell repertoires in COVID-19. As for the study in general: The samples span acute and convalescent COVID-19 from the United States, Italy and Spain. The cDNA or gDNA used as material had been derived from T cells, B-cell-depleted T cells, or PBMCs.

CDR1 is KGHSH and CDR2 is LQKENI in the germline V gene. The ends were cut back, 1 base at V and 0 bases at J, with 11 bases in the middle. The CDR3 totals 16 residues. The sample comprised peripheral blood. This rearrangement joins TRBV18 to TRBJ2-3; D unresolved. The clonotype comes from a human donor with acute or convalescent COVID-19. The donor label of this sample is uncertain. CDR3 DNA sequence: TGTGCCAGCTCACCACTTCTCTACCCTAGCACAGATACGCAGTATTTT. It specifies CASSPLLYPSTDTQYF.